The source of this T cell receptor (beta chain) is a study of T-cell memory formation after mild COVID-19. The wider study: Among the donors, TCR clusters were largely specific to each donor.

TCRdb passed the 5' RACE reads through MiXCR, listing each CDR3 protein once. The sample lists approximately 290,000 distinct CDR3 sequences, around a sixth seen once, with roughly 22% in the top ten. Germline V gene sequence: CDR1 KGHSH, CDR2 LQKENI. This CDR3 comprises 15 residues. V lost 3 bases and J lost 3, with 11 bases in between. V gene TRBV18 combines with J gene TRBJ1-4; weak D call: TRBD1 (6 bases). The sequence came from a young man who had mild COVID-19 (a few samples of this study predate the infection). Cell type and time point are not known. Specimen: PBMCs or a T cell subset sorted from them (not recorded which). This CDR3 reads CASSPRTASNEKLFF. CDR3 coding DNA: TGTGCCAGCTCACCGAGGACAGCATCTAATGAAAAACTGTTTTTT.